The clone carrying this T cell receptor (beta chain) was detected a few times. Its specificity is not known. The researchers produced TCR beta cDNA from about 510 ng total RNA with a constant-region primer. Libraries covering TCR beta were generated through three nested multiplex PCR rounds (using a slightly modified ARM-PCR). Use of TRBV1-TRBV30 forward primers with a C-beta reverse primer characterized the first two PCR rounds, which lasted nine to eleven cycles each. A single record per CDR3 protein comes from TCRdb applying MiXCR to the multiplex PCR reads. The repertoire has a few hundred thousand distinct CDR3 sequences, 45% to 70% of them found once; the top ten carry approximately 15%. These data belong to a study of tumor-infiltrating lymphocytes in primary liver carcinoma. About the study: Cases comprised patients with primary liver carcinoma who received surgical resection.

In addition to blood RNA drawn from unsorted whole blood, germline DNA was extracted. V was pared by 6 bases and J by 3 bases, with 12 bases between. CDR3 length equals 13 residues. Study-wide results and limits: Tumor top-250-clone fraction significantly exceeded that of blood (p = 0.039).

The chain couples TRBV12-3 or TRBV12-4 to TRBJ2-7; no firm D call. Material: peripheral blood. This receptor was obtained from a woman aged 25 to 45 with primary liver carcinoma and hepatitis B virus infection. The DNA for the CDR3 is TGTGCCAGCAGCCCAGGAAAGTTCTACGAGCAGTACTTC. This codes for CASSPGKFYEQYF.